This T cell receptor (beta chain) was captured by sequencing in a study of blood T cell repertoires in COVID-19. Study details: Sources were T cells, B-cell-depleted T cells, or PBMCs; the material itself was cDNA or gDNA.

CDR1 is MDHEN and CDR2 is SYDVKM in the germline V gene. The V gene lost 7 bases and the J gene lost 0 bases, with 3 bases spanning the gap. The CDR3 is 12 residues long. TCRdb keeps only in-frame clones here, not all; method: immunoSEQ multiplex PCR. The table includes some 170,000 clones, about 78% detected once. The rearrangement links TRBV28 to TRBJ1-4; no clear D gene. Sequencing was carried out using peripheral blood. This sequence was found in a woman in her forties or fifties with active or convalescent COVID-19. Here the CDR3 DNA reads TGTGCCAGCACTTCAACTAATGAAAAACTGTTTTTT. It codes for CASTSTNEKLFF.